This TCR beta chain was observed in a study of Graves' ophthalmopathy and Graves' hyperthyroidism. This clonotype was seen repeatedly, ten times or more. The V and J ends lost 1 base and 5 bases respectively, with 12 bases between them. Per the germline V gene, CDR1 is SGHAT and CDR2 is FQNNGV. The CDR3 length is 14 residues. Amplified material comprised TCR beta CDR3 regions derived from RNA transcripts. Scientists carried out first-round RT-PCR using HTBI primers and then a second-round multiplex PCR. TCRdb processed the multiplex PCR reads anew with MiXCR; each CDR3 protein has one entry. This table holds 200,000 to 250,000 distinct CDR3 sequences, roughly a fifth found once.

The chain combines TRBV11-2 with TRBJ2-7, with D hard to call. The sequencing sample was made of peripheral blood. This sequence was found in a woman in her 50s with Graves' ophthalmopathy. CDR3 DNA sequence: TGTGCCAGCAGCTTAGTTGTTTCCCCCCACGAGCAGTACTTC. Protein: CASSLVVSPHEQYF.